This T cell receptor (beta chain) stems from a study of human CD8 memory T cell subsets. Details on this clonotype: No antigen is known for it.

Study-wide findings and caveats: Stem-like memory and precursor exhausted T cell populations exhibited comparably high diversity, in distinction to effector memory cells. In stem-like memory T cells, Chao1 estimates suggested more diversity than in precursor exhausted T cells.

By UMI-labeled 5' RACE, the TCR beta libraries were made. In the authors' workflow: Clonotype counts of functional CDR3 beta ranged from 3,000 to 18,000 in each TCR beta library. TCRdb re-called the 5' RACE reads and shows each CDR3 protein once, DNA omitted. TCRdb, rather than the study authors, made the V and J calls. The sample holds 4,500 to 6,000 distinct CDR3 sequences. Total CD8+ T cells were enriched by negative magnetic separation. The length of the CDR3 is 16 residues. The germline CDR1 and CDR2 sequences are MNHNS and SASEGT. The J gene is TRBJ2-7, the V gene TRBV6-1; checking the TCRdb D call of TRBD1 is not possible without DNA. The receptor was derived from a human donor in good health. Sample: CD8+ effector memory T cells (TEM) sorted from PBMCs. Sample subset: effector memory CD8 T cells, CCR7- CD45RO+ CD95+. CDR3 loop: CASSEGTPRWGYQQYF.